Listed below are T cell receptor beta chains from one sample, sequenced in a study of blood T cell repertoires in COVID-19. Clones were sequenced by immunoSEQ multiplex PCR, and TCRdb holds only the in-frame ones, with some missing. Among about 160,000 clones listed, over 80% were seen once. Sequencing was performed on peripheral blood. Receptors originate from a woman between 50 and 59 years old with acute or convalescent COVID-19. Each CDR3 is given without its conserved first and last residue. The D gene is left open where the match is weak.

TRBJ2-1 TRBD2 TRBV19 ASSHLAGGREQF
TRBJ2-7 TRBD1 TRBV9 ASSRQGDSSYEQY
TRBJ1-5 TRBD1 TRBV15 ATSPLGTALNQPQH
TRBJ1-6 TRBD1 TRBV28 ASSWGTDLYNSPLH
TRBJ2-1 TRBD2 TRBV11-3 ASSEAGVSSYNEQF
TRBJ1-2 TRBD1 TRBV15 ATSRGQGPYGYT
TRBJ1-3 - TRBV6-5 ASEMRKHSGNTIY
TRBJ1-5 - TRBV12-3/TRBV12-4 ASSLAGTQPQH
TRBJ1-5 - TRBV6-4 ASSVSLNQPQH
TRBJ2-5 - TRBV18 ASSPPGETQY
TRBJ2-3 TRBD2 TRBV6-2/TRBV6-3 ASSYRPGRPVDTQY
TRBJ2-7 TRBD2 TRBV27 AGSPWGSGGYEQY
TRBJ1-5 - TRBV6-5 ASTLGGAQH
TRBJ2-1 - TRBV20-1 SARDPDEQF
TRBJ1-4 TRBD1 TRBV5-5 ASSAGQFATNEKLF
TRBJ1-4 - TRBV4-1 ASSAQSQGMGEKLF